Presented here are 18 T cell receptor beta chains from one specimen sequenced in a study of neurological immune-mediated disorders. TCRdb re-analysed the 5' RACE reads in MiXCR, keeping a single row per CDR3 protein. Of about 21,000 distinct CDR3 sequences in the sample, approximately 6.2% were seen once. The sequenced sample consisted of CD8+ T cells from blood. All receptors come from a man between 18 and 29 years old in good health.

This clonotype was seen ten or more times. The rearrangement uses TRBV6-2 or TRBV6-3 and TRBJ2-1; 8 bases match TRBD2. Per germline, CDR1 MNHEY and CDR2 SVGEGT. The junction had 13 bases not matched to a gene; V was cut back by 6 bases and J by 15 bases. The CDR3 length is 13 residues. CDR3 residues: CASSRAGGAGRFF. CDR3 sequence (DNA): TGTGCCAGCAGCCGGGCCGGGGGGGCCGGTAGGTTCTTC.

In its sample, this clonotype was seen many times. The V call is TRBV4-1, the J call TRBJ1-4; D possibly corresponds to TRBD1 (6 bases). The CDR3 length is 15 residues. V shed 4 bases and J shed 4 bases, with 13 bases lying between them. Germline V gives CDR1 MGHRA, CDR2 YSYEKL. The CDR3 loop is CASSRVDSGNEKLFF. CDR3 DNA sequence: TGCGCCAGCAGCCGAGTGGACAGTGGTAATGAAAAACTGTTTTTT.

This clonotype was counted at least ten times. The CDR3 spells CASSSDREVNQPQHF. CDR3 DNA: TGTGCCAGCAGTTCGGACAGGGAAGTCAATCAGCCCCAGCATTTT. The chain uses TRBV12-3 or TRBV12-4 and TRBJ1-5; 8 positions match TRBD1. V trimming: 4 bases; J trimming: 3 bases; junction bases outside the gene matches: 5. The CDR3 is 15 amino acids.

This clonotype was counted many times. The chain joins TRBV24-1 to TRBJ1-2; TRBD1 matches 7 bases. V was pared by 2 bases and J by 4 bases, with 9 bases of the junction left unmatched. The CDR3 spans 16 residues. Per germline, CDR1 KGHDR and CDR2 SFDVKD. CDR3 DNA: TGTGCCACCAGTGATTCTCAAAGGACAGGCCTCTATGGCTACACCTTC. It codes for CATSDSQRTGLYGYTF.

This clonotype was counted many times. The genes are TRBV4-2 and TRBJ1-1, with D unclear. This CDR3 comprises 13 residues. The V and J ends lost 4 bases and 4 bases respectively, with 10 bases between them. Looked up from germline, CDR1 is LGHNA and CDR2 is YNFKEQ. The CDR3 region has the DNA TGTGCCAGCAGCCTGAGCCCGGGCACTGAAGCTTTCTTT. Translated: CASSLSPGTEAFF.

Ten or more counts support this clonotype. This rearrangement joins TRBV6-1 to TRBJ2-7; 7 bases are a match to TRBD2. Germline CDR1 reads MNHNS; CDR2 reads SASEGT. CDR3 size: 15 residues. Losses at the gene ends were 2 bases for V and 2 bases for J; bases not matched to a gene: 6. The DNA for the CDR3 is TGTGCCAGCAGTGAAAGGCTAGCGGAGACCTACGAGCAGTACTTC. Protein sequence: CASSERLAETYEQYF.

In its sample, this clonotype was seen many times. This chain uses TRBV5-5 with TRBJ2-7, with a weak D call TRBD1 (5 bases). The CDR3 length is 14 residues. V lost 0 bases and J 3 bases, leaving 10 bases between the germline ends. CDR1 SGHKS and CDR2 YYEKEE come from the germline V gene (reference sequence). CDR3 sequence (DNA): TGTGCCAGCAGCTTGGAGGGGTGGAACTACGAGCAGTACTTC. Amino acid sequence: CASSLEGWNYEQYF.

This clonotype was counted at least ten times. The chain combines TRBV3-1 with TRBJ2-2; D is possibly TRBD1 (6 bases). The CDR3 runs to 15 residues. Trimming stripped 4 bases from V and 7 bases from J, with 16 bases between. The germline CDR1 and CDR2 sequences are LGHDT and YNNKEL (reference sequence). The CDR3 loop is CASSPPQGTSGELFF. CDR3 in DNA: TGTGCCAGCAGCCCGCCCCAGGGGACGAGCGGGGAGCTGTTTTTT.

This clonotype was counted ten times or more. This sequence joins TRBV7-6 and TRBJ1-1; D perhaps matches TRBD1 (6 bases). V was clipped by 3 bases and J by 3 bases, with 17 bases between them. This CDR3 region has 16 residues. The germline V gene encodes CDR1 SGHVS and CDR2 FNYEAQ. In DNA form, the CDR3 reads TGTGCCAGCAGCTTCGAGCCCCAGGGGTTTTACACTGAAGCTTTCTTT. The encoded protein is CASSFEPQGFYTEAFF.

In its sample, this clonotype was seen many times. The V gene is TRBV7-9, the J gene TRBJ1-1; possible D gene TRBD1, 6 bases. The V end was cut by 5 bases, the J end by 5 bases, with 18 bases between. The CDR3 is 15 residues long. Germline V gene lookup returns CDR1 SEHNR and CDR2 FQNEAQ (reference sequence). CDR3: CASSPDRGGYTEAFF. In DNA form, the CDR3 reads TGTGCCAGCAGCCCAGATAGGGGGGGGTATACTGAAGCTTTCTTT.

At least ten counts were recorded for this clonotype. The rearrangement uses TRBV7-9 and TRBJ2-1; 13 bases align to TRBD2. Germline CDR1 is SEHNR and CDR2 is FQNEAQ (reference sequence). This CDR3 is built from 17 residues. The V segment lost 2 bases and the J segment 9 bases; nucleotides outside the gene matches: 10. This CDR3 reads CASSLLTSGGAVGEQFF. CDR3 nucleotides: TGTGCCAGCAGCTTATTAACTAGCGGGGGGGCCGTGGGTGAGCAGTTCTTC.

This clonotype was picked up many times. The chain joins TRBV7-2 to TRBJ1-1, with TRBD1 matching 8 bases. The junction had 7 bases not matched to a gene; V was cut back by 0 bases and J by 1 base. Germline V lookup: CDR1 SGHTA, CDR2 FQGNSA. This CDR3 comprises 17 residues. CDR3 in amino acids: CASSLAIRGPRNTEAFF. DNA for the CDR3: TGTGCCAGCAGCTTAGCGATCAGGGGGCCAAGGAACACTGAAGCTTTCTTT.

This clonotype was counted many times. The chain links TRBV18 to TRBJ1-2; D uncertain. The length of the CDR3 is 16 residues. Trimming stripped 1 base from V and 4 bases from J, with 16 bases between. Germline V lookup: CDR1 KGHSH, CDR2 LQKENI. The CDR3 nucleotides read TGTGCCAGCTCACCACAAACCACTGGACGGAGCTATGGCTACACCTTC. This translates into CASSPQTTGRSYGYTF.

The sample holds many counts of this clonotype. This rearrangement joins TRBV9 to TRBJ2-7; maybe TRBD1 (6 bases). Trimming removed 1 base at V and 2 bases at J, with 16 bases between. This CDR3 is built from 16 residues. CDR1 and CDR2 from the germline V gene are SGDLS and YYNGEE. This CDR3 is CASSVSPTGITYEQYF. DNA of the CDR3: TGTGCCAGCAGCGTATCCCCCACAGGGATTACCTACGAGCAGTACTTC. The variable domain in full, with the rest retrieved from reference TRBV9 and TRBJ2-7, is DSGVTQTPKHLITATGQRVTLRCSPRSGDLSVYWYQQSLDQGLQFLIQYYNGEERAKGNILERFSAQQFPDLHSELNLSSLELGDSALYFCASSVSPTGITYEQYFGPGTRLTVT.

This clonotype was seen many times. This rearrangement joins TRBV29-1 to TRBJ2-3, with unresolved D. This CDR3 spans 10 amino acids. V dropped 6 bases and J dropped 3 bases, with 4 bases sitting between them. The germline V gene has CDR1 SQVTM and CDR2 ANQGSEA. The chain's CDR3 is CSVHTDTQYF. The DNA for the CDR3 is TGCAGCGTCCATACAGATACGCAGTATTTT.

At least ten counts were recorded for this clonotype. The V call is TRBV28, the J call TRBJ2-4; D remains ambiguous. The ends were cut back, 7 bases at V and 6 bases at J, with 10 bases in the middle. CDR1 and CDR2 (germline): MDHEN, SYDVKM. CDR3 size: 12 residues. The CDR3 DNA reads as TGTGCCAGCAACGCCGGTGGAAACATTCAGTACTTC. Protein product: CASNAGGNIQYF.

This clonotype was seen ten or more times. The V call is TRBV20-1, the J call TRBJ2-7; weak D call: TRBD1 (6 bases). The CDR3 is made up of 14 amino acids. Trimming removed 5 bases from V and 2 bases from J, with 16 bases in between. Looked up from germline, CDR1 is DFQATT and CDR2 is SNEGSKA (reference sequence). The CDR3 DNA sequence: TGCAGTGCTGAATGGGTGGGGGCCCCCTACGAGCAGTACTTC. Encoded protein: CSAEWVGAPYEQYF.

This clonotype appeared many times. The CDR3 coding sequence is TGCAGCGTTGAAGGGACAGCTAACTCCTACGAGCAGTACTTC. Translating gives CSVEGTANSYEQYF. The V call is TRBV29-1, the J call TRBJ2-7; D is possibly TRBD1 (6 bases). Trimming stripped 1 base from V and 0 bases from J, with 10 bases between. The length of the CDR3 is 14 residues. CDR1 SQVTM and CDR2 ANQGSEA come from the germline V gene.